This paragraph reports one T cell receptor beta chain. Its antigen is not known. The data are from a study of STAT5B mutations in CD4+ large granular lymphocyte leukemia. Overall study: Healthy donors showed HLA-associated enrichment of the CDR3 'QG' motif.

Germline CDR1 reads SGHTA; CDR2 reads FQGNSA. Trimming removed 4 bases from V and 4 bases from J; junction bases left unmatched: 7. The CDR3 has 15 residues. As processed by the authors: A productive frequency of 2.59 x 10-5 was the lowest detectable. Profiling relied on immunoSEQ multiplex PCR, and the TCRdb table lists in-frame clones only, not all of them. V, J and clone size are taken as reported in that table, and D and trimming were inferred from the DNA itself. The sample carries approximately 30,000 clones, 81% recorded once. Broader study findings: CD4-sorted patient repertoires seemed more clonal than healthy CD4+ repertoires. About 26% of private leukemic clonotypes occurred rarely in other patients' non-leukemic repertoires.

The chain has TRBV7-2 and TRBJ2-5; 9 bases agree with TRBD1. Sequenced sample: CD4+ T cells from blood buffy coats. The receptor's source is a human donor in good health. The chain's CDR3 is CASSSPQGAGETQYF. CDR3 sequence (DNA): TGTGCCAGCAGCTCCCCACAGGGGGCGGGAGAGACCCAGTACTTC.